Listed below are T cell receptor beta chains from one sample, sequenced in a study of T cell repertoires in cytomegalovirus infection. TCRdb independently ran MiXCR on the reads; one entry per CDR3 protein. Counted here are around 500,000 distinct CDR3 sequences, under 45% occurring once; the ten biggest clones make up around 45%. Which antigens these TCRs recognize remains unknown. The specimen comprised cultured PBMCs, sampled from culture after CMV antigen stimulation. The source of these receptors is a human donor in good health (CMV status not recorded). Some clones in this sample may be carry-over from other donors' samples. CDR3s include the opening cysteine and the closing phenylalanine or tryptophan.

V: TRBV4-3
CDR3: CASSQARRPGELFF

V: TRBV4-1
CDR3: CASSQDYASDNEQFF

V: TRBV6-2/TRBV6-3
CDR3: CASSRTSNTGELFF

V: TRBV19
CDR3: CASSPDRSNQPQHF

V: TRBV10-3
CDR3: CAISESAGLRPQHF

V: TRBV12-3/TRBV12-4
CDR3: CASSLEGGYNEQFF

V: TRBV20-1
CDR3: CSAIGLAGGYEQYF

V: TRBV7-9
CDR3: CASSLNTYEQYF

V: TRBV4-1
CDR3: CASSQGRSADTQYF

V: TRBV7-2
CDR3: CASSLVGWNTEAFF

V: TRBV7-4
CDR3: CASSFRGTGLNEQFF

V: TRBV4-3
CDR3: CASSQGASGSYEQYF

V: TRBV6-1
CDR3: CASSSSGSQETQYF

V: TRBV12-5
CDR3: CASGTGLKNTEAFF

V: TRBV7-2
CDR3: CASSLTLTGGGTF

V: TRBV4-1
CDR3: CASSLEEGYSYNEQFF

V: TRBV6-2/TRBV6-3
CDR3: CASRKTGTVNQPQHF

V: TRBV7-2
CDR3: CASSNSPGGWDEQYF

V: TRBV7-6
CDR3: CASSFHGEETQYF

V: TRBV10-3
CDR3: CAISEPTLAGAFF

V: TRBV7-7
CDR3: CASSFGHGGQETQYF

V: TRBV29-1
CDR3: CSVFAAEGFPEAFF

V: TRBV6-6
CDR3: CASALDGGPNTEAFF

V: TRBV7-2
CDR3: CASSLAISTYNEQFF

V: TRBV5-1
CDR3: CASSPGGGDGYTF

V: TRBV7-8
CDR3: CASSPLSGTSGIGEETQYF

V: TRBV12-3/TRBV12-4
CDR3: CASSLGGTMNTEAFF

V: TRBV20-1
CDR3: CSAERGGYKETQYF

V: TRBV7-6
CDR3: CASSLVDGSGETQYF

V: TRBV19
CDR3: CASSMGRGALSEQFF

V: TRBV19
CDR3: CASSTAGPAANQPQHF